The rows below give T cell receptor beta chains drawn from one sample of a study of beta chain features in type 1 diabetes. Generated by immunoSEQ multiplex PCR, the TCRdb table keeps only in-frame clones and is missing some. The sample lists about 700,000 clones; 13% were seen once. The sequencing input was naive CD4+ T cells from blood. The receptors here all came from a young man with type 1 diabetes. Both conserved end residues are part of each CDR3. Each record gives: clone size, J gene, D gene, V gene, CDR3 DNA, CDR3 protein. A D gene is named only where the DNA matches it firmly. Clone sizes are given selectively: once, few, many, or a class where the clone is expanded.

size: few
J: TRBJ1-1
D: NA
V: TRBV5-1
DNA: TGCGCCAGCAGCTTGGCGTTCAACACTGAAGCTTTCTTT
CDR3: CASSLAFNTEAFF

size: few
J: TRBJ2-1
D: NA
V: TRBV14
DNA: TGTGCCAGCAGTCAAGGGGCGGGGAGCTCCTACAATGAGCAGTTCTTC
CDR3: CASSQGAGSSYNEQFF

size: few
J: TRBJ2-3
D: NA
V: TRBV5-1
DNA: TGCGCCAGCAGCTTGTTTGGGGACCCGCCAGATACGCAGTATTTT
CDR3: CASSLFGDPPDTQYF

size: NA
J: TRBJ2-3
D: NA
V: TRBV9
DNA: TGTGCCAGCGCAGGTGCCACAGATACGCAGTATTTT
CDR3: CASAGATDTQYF

size: NA
J: TRBJ1-1
D: NA
V: TRBV30
DNA: TGTGCCTGGAATAGACTGGGGACTGAAGCTTTCTTT
CDR3: CAWNRLGTEAFF

size: few
J: TRBJ2-7
D: TRBD1
V: TRBV5-1
DNA: TGCGCCAGCAGTTCGGAGGGGACAGGGGAGGACGAGCAGTACTTC
CDR3: CASSSEGTGEDEQYF

size: NA
J: TRBJ1-1
D: NA
V: TRBV2
DNA: TGTGCCAGCAGTGAATGGCGGACAGCGGAGAACACTGAAGCTTTCTTT
CDR3: CASSEWRTAENTEAFF

size: few
J: TRBJ2-1
D: TRBD1
V: TRBV5-5
DNA: TGTGCCAGCAGCGCCGGGACAGGGGACTTGTGGTTCTTC
CDR3: CASSAGTGDLWFF

size: few
J: TRBJ2-5
D: NA
V: TRBV18
DNA: TGTGCCAGCTCACCACTGGAGGGGCAAGAGACCCAGTACTTC
CDR3: CASSPLEGQETQYF

size: few
J: TRBJ1-2
D: TRBD1
V: TRBV10-3
DNA: TGTGCCACCTCCCAGGGGGCCGCCTATGGCTACACCTTC
CDR3: CATSQGAAYGYTF

size: NA
J: TRBJ2-3
D: TRBD2
V: TRBV6-5
DNA: TGTGCCAGCACCGAAGTAGCGGGGGTTACAGATACGCAGTATTTT
CDR3: CASTEVAGVTDTQYF

size: few
J: TRBJ2-5
D: TRBD1
V: TRBV7-9
DNA: TGTGCCAGCACCCTGACAGGGGTCCTGGAGACCCAGTACTTC
CDR3: CASTLTGVLETQYF

size: few
J: TRBJ1-2
D: NA
V: TRBV28
DNA: TGTGCCAGCAGTTCGCAGGGACGTGGCTACACCTTC
CDR3: CASSSQGRGYTF

size: NA
J: TRBJ2-7
D: NA
V: TRBV7-2
DNA: TGTGCCAGCAGCTTAGTAGGGGAATCCTACGAGCAGTACTTC
CDR3: CASSLVGESYEQYF

size: few
J: TRBJ2-5
D: NA
V: TRBV6-5
DNA: TGTGCCAGCAGTTACTCTCGGTGGATCCAAGAGACCCAGTACTTC
CDR3: CASSYSRWIQETQYF

size: NA
J: TRBJ2-1
D: NA
V: TRBV2
DNA: TGTGCCAGCAGCGCGGGCCTGCCCTCTTACAATGAGCAGTTCTTC
CDR3: CASSAGLPSYNEQFF

size: few
J: TRBJ2-3
D: NA
V: TRBV29-1
DNA: TGCAGCGCCCAGCGCCAGGCCTCTAGCACAGATACGCAGTATTTT
CDR3: CSAQRQASSTDTQYF

size: NA
J: TRBJ2-5
D: TRBD1
V: TRBV29-1
DNA: TGCAGCGTTGGGGACAGGGGGCATGAGACCCAGTACTTC
CDR3: CSVGDRGHETQYF

size: few
J: TRBJ2-1
D: TRBD1
V: TRBV7-9
DNA: TGTGCCAGCAGCTTCGAGGGGGCCCTGAGGGAGCAGTTCTTC
CDR3: CASSFEGALREQFF

size: few
J: TRBJ1-2
D: NA
V: TRBV20-1
DNA: TGCAGTGCTAGGACGCAGCTCTACACCTTC
CDR3: CSARTQLYTF

size: NA
J: TRBJ1-2
D: NA
V: TRBV29-1
DNA: TGCAGCGTTGAAGTACAGAACTATGGCTACACCTTC
CDR3: CSVEVQNYGYTF

size: few
J: TRBJ2-1
D: TRBD1
V: TRBV25-1
DNA: TGTGCCAGCAGGCCCGGGACAGGGTTTGATGAGCAGTTCTTC
CDR3: CASRPGTGFDEQFF

size: NA
J: TRBJ2-2
D: TRBD1
V: TRBV9
DNA: TGTGCCAGCAGCACACGACAGGGTTTGGCCGGGGAGCTGTTTTTT
CDR3: CASSTRQGLAGELFF

size: NA
J: TRBJ2-7
D: NA
V: TRBV6-5
DNA: TGTGCCAGCAGTGAATTGGCGTGGGGCTACGAGCAGTACTTC
CDR3: CASSELAWGYEQYF

size: NA
J: TRBJ1-1
D: NA
V: TRBV30
DNA: TGTGCCTGGAGTCGTCGCGCAGGGGTGACTGAAGCTTTCTTT
CDR3: CAWSRRAGVTEAFF

size: few
J: TRBJ1-6
D: NA
V: TRBV4-1
DNA: TGCGCCAGCAGCGCAGTGGCCCAACGGCGGTTGATAGGTTCACCCCTCCACTTT
CDR3: CASSAVAQRRLIGSPLHF

size: NA
J: TRBJ2-7
D: NA
V: TRBV9
DNA: TGTGCCAGCAGCGTGCTGGACAGCGCCGAGCAGTACTTC
CDR3: CASSVLDSAEQYF

size: NA
J: TRBJ2-7
D: TRBD1
V: TRBV4-1
DNA: TGCGCCAGCAGCCAAGAAGGCCGGGACAGGCACTACGAGCAGTACTTC
CDR3: CASSQEGRDRHYEQYF

size: NA
J: TRBJ1-5
D: NA
V: TRBV2
DNA: TGTGCCAGCAGTGATGAGGGTCATCAGCCCCAGCATTTT
CDR3: CASSDEGHQPQHF

size: NA
J: TRBJ2-1
D: TRBD2
V: TRBV30
DNA: TGTGCGGGTAGCGGGGGTTCCTACAATGAGCAGTTCTTC
CDR3: CAGSGGSYNEQFF

size: NA
J: TRBJ1-1
D: TRBD1
V: TRBV6-5
DNA: TGTGCCAGCAGAAGCACAGGGGATAGGAACACTGAAGCTTTCTTT
CDR3: CASRSTGDRNTEAFF